This T cell receptor (beta chain) was recovered during a study of cytomegalovirus exposure and HLA in healthy donors. Study-wide results and caveats: The study had only CMV serostatus as immune exposure information. Later analysis associated a missense DCLRE1C variant with TCR beta V- and J-gene trimming. According to the study, 160 or so TCR beta chains were cytomegalovirus-associated.

With 2 bases removed from V and 6 bases from J, the gap between germline ends came to 14 bases. There are 15 residues in the CDR3. The V gene's germline CDR1 is ENHRY and CDR2 SYGVKD. This clone was detected a few times. The antigen is undetermined. The PCR employed 60 Vbeta primers together with 13 Jbeta primers. TCRdb keeps only in-frame clones here, not all; method: immunoSEQ multiplex PCR. The sample lists approximately 44,000 clones, 50% to 75% occurring once. The receptor comes from a human donor in good health. The sequenced material came from PBMCs. The V and J genes are TRBV10-3 and TRBJ2-1, with D tentatively TRBD1 (8 bases). The CDR3 nucleotides are TGTGCCATCAGTGAGGCACAGGGGGGGACCAATGAGCAGTTCTTC. This sequence encodes CAISEAQGGTNEQFF.